Given below is one TCR beta chain in context. The ends were cut back, 5 bases at V and 1 base at J, with 12 bases in the middle. The germline V gene encodes CDR1 SGHTA and CDR2 FQGNSA. The CDR3 is made up of 16 amino acids. This sample was taken from a study of shared clonotypes between healthy human individuals. Clones were read by immunoSEQ multiplex PCR, and TCRdb kept only the in-frame ones, dropping some. The sample lists some 2.1 million clones, over 85% occurring once. The sequence was obtained from a man younger than 35 in good health. Sequencing was performed on naive CD4+ T cells sorted from blood. As to subset: CD45RA+ positively selected. The genes are TRBV7-2 and TRBJ2-6, with a weak D call TRBD1 (6 bases). This CDR3 reads CASSLQGWSGANVLTF. The CDR3 nucleotides are TGTGCCAGCAGCCTACAGGGATGGTCTGGGGCCAACGTCCTGACTTTC.